This T cell receptor (beta chain) derives from a study of post-analysis software for immune sequencing data. Study as a whole: As for disease course, relapsing-remitting, secondary progressive and progressive-relapsing multiple sclerosis were all included. General study results and limits: TRBV5-6, TRBV5-1 and TRBV20-1 belonged to a set of roughly 5 TRBV segments that were more frequent in patients than controls. Samples from a shared batch, those prepared together, strongly co-clustered by F measure. Comparison with controls showed significantly lower normalized Chao1 diversity in multiple sclerosis patients.

Included in the TCR beta cDNA libraries were unique molecular identifiers. TCRdb ran MiXCR on the PCR reads and lists one entry per CDR3 protein. The table shows 750,000 to 950,000 distinct CDR3 sequences, with roughly half occurring only once. Germline V gene data show CDR1 as SGDLS and CDR2 as YYNGEE. There are 15 residues in the CDR3. Trimming took off 0 bases at V and 7 bases at J, with 13 bases between the two ends. The table lists this clonotype with a few counts. Its specificity is unknown. This sequence was found in a girl aged 10-17 years with multiple sclerosis. Sample: blood. The chain recombines TRBV9 with TRBJ1-4, with a weak D call TRBD1 (6 bases). CDR3 amino acids: CASSVATGKGEKLFF. As DNA, the CDR3 is TGTGCCAGCAGCGTAGCTACAGGGAAGGGTGAAAAACTGTTTTTT.